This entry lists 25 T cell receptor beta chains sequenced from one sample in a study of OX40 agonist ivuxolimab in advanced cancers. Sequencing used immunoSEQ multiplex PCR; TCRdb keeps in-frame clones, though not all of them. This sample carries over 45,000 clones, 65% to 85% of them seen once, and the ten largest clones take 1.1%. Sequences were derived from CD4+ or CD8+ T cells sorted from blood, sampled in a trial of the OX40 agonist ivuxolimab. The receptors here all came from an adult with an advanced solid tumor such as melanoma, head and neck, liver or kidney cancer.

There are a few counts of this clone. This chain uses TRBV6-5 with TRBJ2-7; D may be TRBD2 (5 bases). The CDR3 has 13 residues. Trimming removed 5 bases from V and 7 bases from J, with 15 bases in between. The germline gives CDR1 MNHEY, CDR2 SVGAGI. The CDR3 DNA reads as TGTGCCAGCAGTCCCCTAGCCCCGGGGGAGCAGTACTTC. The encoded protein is CASSPLAPGEQYF.

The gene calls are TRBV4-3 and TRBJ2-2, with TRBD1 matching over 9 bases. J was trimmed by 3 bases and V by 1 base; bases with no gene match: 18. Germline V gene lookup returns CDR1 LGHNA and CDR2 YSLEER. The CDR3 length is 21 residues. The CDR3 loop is CASSQVVPASFRDRDTGELFF. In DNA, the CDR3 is TGCGCCAGCAGCCAAGTTGTTCCAGCGTCCTTCCGGGACAGGGACACCGGGGAGCTGTTTTTT.

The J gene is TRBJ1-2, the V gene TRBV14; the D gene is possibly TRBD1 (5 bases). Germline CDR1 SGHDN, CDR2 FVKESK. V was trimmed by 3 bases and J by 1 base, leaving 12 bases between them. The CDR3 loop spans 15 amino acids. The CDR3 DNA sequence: TGTGCCAGCAGCCAGAGGGGCGCCGGTAACTATGGCTACACCTTC. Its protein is CASSQRGAGNYGYTF.

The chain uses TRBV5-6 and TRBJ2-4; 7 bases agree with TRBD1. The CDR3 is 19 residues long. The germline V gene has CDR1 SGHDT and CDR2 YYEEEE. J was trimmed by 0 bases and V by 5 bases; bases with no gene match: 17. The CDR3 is CASSSSPVGQVIAKNIQYF. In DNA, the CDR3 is TGTGCCAGCAGTTCTTCCCCCGTCGGACAGGTTATAGCCAAAAACATTCAGTACTTC.

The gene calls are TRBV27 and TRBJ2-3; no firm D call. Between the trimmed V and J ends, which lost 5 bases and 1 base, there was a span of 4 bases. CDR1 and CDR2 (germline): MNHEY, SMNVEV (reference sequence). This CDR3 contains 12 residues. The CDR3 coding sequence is TGTGCCAGCAGTCGCGGCACAGATACGCAGTATTTT. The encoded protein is CASSRGTDTQYF.

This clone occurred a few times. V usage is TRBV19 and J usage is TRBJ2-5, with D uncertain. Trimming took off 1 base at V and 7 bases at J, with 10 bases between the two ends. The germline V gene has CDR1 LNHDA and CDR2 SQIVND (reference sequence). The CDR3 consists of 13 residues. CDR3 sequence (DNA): TGTGCCAGTAGTATAGGGAGTTCCGGGACCCAGTACTTC. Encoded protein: CASSIGSSGTQYF. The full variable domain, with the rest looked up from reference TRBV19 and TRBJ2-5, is DGGITQSPKYLFRKEGQNVTLSCEQNLNHDAMYWYRQDPGQGLRLIYYSQIVNDFQKGDIAEGYSVSREKKESFPLTVTSAQKNPTAFYLCASSIGSSGTQYFGPGTRLLVL.

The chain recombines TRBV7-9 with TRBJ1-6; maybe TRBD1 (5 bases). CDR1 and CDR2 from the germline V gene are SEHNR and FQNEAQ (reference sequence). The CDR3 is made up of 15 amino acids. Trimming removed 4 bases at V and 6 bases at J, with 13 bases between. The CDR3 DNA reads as TGTGCCAGCAGCTCTTCCGGGACGTCTAATTCACCCCTCCACTTT. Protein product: CASSSSGTSNSPLHF.

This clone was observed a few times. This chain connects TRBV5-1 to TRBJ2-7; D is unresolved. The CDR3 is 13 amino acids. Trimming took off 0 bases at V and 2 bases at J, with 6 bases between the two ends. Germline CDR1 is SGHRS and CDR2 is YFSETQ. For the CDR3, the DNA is TGCGCCAGCAGCTTGGAGGATGCCTACGAGCAGTACTTC. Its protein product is CASSLEDAYEQYF.

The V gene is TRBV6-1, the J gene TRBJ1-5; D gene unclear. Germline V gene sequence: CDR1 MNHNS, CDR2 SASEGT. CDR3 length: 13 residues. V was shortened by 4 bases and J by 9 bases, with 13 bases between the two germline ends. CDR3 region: CASSGEDLGPQHF. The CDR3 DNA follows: TGTGCCAGCAGTGGGGAAGACCTTGGGCCCCAGCATTTT.

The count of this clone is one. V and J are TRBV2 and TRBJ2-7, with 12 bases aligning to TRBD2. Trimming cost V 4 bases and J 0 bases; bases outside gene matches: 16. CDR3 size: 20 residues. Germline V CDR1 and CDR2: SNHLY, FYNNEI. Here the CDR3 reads CASSGGRGTSGRPRSYEQYF. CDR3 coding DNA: TGTGCCAGCAGTGGGGGGCGGGGTACTAGCGGGAGGCCCCGCTCCTACGAGCAGTACTTC. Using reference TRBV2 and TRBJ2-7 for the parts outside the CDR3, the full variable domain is EPEVTQTPSHQVTQMGQEVILRCVPISNHLYFYWYRQILGQKVEFLVSFYNNEISEKSEIFDDQFSVERPDGSNFTLKIRSTKLEDSAMYFCASSGGRGTSGRPRSYEQYFGPGTRLTVT.

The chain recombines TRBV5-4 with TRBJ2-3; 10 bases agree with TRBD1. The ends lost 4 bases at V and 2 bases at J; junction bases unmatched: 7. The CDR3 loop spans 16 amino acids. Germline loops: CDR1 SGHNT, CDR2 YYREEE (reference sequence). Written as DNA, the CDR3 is TGTGCCAGCAGCCCCCCGGGACAGGGGCCCACAGATACGCAGTATTTT. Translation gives CASSPPGQGPTDTQYF. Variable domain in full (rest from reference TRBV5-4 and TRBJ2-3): ETGVTQSPTHLIKTRGQQVTLRCSSQSGHNTVSWYQQALGQGPQFIFQYYREEENGRGNFPPRFSGLQFPNYSSELNVNALELDDSALYLCASSPPGQGPTDTQYFGPGTRLTVL.

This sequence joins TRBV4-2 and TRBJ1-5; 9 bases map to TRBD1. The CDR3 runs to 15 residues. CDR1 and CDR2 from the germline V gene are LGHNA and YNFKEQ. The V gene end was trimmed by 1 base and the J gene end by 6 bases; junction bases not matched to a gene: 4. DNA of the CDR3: TGTGCCAGCAGCCAAGTGGCGACAGGGGGTCAGCCCCAGCATTTT. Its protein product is CASSQVATGGQPQHF.

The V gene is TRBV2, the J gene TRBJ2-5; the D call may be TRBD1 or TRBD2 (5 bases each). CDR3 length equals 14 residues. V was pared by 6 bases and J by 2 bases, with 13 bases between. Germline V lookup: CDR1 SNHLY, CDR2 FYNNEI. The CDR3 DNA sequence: TGTGCCAGCAGATGGGACGGCCCTCAAGAGACCCAGTACTTC. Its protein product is CASRWDGPQETQYF. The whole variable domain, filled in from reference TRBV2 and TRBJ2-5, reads EPEVTQTPSHQVTQMGQEVILRCVPISNHLYFYWYRQILGQKVEFLVSFYNNEISEKSEIFDDQFSVERPDGSNFTLKIRSTKLEDSAMYFCASRWDGPQETQYFGPGTRLLVL.

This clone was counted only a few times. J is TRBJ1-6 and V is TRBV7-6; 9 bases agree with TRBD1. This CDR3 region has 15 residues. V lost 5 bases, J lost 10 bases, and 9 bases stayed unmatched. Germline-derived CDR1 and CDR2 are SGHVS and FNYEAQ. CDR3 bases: TGTGCCAGCAGCGACCAGGGACAGGGTGGCTCACCCCTCCACTTT. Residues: CASSDQGQGGSPLHF.

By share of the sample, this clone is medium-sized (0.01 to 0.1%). In DNA, the CDR3 is TGTGCCAGCAGCTGGGAGGGAGTGGGCACTGAAGCTTTCTTT. Protein: CASSWEGVGTEAFF. The V gene is TRBV7-9, the J gene TRBJ1-1; D is unclear. The CDR3 loop spans 14 amino acids. The V gene's germline CDR1 is SEHNR and CDR2 FQNEAQ (reference sequence). Deletions cut 4 bases from V and 4 bases from J, with 13 bases between.

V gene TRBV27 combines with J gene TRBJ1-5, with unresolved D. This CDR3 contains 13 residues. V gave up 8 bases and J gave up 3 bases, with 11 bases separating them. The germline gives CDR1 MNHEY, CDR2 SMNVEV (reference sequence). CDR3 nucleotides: TGTGCCAGCCGTATCGCGCTCAATCAGCCCCAGCATTTT. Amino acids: CASRIALNQPQHF.

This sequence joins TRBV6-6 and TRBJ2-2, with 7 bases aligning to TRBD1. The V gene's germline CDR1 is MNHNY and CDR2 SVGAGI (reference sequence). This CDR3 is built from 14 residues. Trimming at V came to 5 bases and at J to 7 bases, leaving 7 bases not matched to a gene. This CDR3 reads CASSRNRGGGELFF. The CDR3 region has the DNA TGTGCCAGCAGTAGAAACAGGGGCGGCGGGGAGCTGTTTTTT.

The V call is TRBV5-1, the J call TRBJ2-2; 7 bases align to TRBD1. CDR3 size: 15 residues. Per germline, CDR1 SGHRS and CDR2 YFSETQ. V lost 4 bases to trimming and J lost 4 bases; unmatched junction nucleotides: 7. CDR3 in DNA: TGCGCCAGCAGCCTCACAGGGGAACTCACCGGGGAGCTGTTTTTT. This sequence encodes CASSLTGELTGELFF.

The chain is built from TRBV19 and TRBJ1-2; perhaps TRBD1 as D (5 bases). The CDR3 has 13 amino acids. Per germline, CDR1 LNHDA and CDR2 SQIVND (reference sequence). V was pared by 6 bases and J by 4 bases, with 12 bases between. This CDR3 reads CASRNRNSYGYTF. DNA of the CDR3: TGTGCCAGTAGAAACAGGAACTCCTATGGCTACACCTTC.

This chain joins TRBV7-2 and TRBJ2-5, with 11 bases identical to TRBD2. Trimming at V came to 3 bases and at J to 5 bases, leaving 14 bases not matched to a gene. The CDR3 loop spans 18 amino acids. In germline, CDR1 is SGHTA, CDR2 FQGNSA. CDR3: CASSFTGTSGTWGETQYF. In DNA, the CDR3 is TGTGCCAGCAGCTTCACCGGGACTAGCGGCACGTGGGGCGAGACCCAGTACTTC. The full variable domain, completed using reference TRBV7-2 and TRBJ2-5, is GAGVSQSPSNKVTEKGKDVELRCDPISGHTALYWYRQSLGQGLEFLIYFQGNSAPDKSGLPSDRFSAERTGGSVSTLTIQRTQQEDSAVYLCASSFTGTSGTWGETQYFGPGTRLLVL.

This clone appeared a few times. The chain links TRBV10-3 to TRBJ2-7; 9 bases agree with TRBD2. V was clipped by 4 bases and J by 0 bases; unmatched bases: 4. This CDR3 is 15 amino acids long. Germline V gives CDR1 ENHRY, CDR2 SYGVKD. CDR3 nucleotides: TGTGCCATCAGTGGGACTAGCGCCCCCTCCTACGAGCAGTACTTC. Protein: CAISGTSAPSYEQYF.

The CDR3 region is CASSATWTNEELFF. Written as DNA, the CDR3 is TGTGCCAGCAGTGCGACCTGGACAAACGAGGAGCTGTTTTTT. V gene TRBV6-5 combines with J gene TRBJ2-2; the D gene is possibly TRBD1 (5 bases). The germline V and J ends were trimmed by 5 bases and 10 bases, with 17 bases remaining between them. The length of the CDR3 is 14 residues. Germline V gives CDR1 MNHEY, CDR2 SVGAGI.

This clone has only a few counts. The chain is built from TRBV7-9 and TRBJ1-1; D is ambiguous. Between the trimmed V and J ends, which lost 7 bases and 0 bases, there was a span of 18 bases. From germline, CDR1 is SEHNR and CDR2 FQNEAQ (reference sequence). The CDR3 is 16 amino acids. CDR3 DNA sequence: TGTGCCAGCAATCCCGGTCGGAGTCCCATGAACACTGAAGCTTTCTTT. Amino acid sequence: CASNPGRSPMNTEAFF.

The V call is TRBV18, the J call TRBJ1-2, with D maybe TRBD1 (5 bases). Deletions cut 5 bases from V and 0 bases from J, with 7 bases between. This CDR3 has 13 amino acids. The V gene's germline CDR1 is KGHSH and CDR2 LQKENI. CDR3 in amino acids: CASSGQANYGYTF. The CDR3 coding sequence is TGTGCCAGCTCAGGACAAGCTAACTATGGCTACACCTTC.

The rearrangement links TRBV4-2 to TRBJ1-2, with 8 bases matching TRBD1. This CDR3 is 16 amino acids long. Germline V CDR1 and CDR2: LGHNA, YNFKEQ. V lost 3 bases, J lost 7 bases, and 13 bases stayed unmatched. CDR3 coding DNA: TGTGCCAGCAGCCAGTCCCCTTTCCCAGGGGGCGGTGGCTACACCTTC. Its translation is CASSQSPFPGGGGYTF.